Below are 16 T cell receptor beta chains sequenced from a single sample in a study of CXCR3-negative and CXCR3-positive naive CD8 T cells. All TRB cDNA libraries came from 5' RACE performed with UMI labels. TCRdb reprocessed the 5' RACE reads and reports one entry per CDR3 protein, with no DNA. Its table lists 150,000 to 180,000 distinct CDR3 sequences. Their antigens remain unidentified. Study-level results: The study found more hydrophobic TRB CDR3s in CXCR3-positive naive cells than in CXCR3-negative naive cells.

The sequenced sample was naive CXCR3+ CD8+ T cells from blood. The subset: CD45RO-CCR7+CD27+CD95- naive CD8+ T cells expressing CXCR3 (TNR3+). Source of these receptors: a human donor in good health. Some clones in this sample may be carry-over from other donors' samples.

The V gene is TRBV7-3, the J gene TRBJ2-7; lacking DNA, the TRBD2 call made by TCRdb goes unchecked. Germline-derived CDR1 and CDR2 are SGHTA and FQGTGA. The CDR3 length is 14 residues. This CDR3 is CASSFDGGGAEQYF.

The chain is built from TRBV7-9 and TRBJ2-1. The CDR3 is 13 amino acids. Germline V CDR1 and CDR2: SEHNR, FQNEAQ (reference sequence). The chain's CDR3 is CASRMTPDHEQFF.

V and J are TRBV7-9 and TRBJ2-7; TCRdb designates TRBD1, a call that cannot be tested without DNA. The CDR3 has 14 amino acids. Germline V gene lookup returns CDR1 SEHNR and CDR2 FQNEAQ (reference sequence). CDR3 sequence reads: CASSGRDSSYEQYF.

The CDR3 loop is CASSLESADYEQYF. The chain joins TRBV7-2 to TRBJ2-7; TCRdb returns TRBD2, unconfirmable since there is no DNA. Germline V gives CDR1 SGHTA, CDR2 FQGNSA. The CDR3 length is 14 residues.

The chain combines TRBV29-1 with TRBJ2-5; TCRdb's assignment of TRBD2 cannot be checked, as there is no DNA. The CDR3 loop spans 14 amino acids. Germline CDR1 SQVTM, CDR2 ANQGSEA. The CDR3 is CSTHPSGDQETQYF.

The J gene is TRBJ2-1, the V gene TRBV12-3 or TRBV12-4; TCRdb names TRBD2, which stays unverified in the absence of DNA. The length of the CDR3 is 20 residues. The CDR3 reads CASSLFIGLAGSSSYNEQFF.

This CDR3 is CAISESNSAETQYF. The chain has TRBV10-3 and TRBJ2-5; the TCRdb D gene call, TRBD2, has no DNA to confirm it. Per the germline V gene, CDR1 is ENHRY and CDR2 is SYGVKD. CDR3 size: 14 residues.

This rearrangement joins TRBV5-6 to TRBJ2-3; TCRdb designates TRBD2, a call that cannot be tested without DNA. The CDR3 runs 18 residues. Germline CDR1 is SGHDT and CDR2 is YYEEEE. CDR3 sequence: CASSHAARLAGGIDTQYF.

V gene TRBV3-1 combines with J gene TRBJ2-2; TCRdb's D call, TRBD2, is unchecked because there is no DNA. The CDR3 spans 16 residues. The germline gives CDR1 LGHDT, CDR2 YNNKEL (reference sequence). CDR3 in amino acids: CASTPGLLYRTGELFF.

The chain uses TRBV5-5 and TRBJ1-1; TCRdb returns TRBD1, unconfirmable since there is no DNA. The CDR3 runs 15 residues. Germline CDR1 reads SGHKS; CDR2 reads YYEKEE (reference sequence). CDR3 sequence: CASRQYDRTNTEAFF.

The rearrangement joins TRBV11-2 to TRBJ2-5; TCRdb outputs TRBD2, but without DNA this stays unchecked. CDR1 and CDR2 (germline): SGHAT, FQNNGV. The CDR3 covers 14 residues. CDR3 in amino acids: CASMERVAQETQYF.

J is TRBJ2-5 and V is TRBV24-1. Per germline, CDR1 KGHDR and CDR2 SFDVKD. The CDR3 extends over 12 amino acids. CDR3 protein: CATSDLAETQYF.

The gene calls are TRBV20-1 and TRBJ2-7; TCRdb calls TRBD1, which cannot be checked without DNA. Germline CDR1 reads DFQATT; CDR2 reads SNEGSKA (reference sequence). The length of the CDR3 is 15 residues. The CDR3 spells CSARDSDRASGEQYF.

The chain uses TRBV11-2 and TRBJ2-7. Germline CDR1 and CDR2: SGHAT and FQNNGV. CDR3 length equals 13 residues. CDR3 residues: CASSFGISYEQYF.

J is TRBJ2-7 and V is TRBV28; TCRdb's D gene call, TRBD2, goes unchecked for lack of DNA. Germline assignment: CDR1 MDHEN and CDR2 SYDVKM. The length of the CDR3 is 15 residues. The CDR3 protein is CASSRPGLGSYEQYF. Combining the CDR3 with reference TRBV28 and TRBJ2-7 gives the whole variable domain DVKVTQSSRYLVKRTGEKVFLECVQDMDHENMFWYRQDPGLGLRLIYFSYDVKMKEKGDIPEGYSVSREKKERFSLILESASTNQTSMYLCASSRPGLGSYEQYFGPGTRLTVT.

The CDR3 loop is CASSQDRIDEQFF. The V call is TRBV4-3, the J call TRBJ2-1. This CDR3 has 13 amino acids. Germline-derived CDR1 and CDR2 are LGHNA and YSLEER.